This section outlines one T cell receptor (beta chain) sequence together with its context. Its antigen is undetermined. The data derive from a study of blood T cells in healthy people across ages. General study results and limits: Donor CMV status was unknown, possibly confounding expanded clonotype changes. Per million T cells, TCR beta diversity dropped about linearly as age rose.

The CDR3 covers 14 residues. The germline V gene encodes CDR1 SQVTM and CDR2 ANQGSEA. J gave up 0 bases and V 7 bases, and 7 bases lay outside the gene matches. Primed by a sample-barcoded 5' primer and a J-beta primer mix, a second PCR proceeded for roughly 6 to 12 cycles. Through a template-switch adaptor with 12 random nucleotides, each cDNA molecule received a tag. TCRdb analysed the 5' RACE reads with MiXCR anew, one entry per CDR3 protein. This sample has 550,000 to 750,000 distinct CDR3 sequences; around 21% occur once, and the top ten carry 3.5% to 4%. This clonotype was obtained from a man in his sixties or seventies in good health. The sample consisted of blood. The chain is built from TRBV29-1 and TRBJ2-5, with 8 bases fitting TRBD1. The CDR3 spells CSAGQGLYQETQYF. The CDR3 nucleotides are TGCAGCGCCGGACAGGGTCTTTACCAAGAGACCCAGTACTTC.